A selection of T cell receptor beta chains follows, all from one sample in a study of T cell clones after liver transplantation. TCRdb keeps only in-frame clones here, not all; method: immunoSEQ multiplex PCR. The table includes about 15,000 clones, approximately 86% detected once. Material: CD8+ T cells from blood, obtained approximately 50 months after liver transplant. These receptor sequences come from a human patient who received a liver transplant. The graft donor may have contributed some T cells. CDR3s include the opening cysteine and the closing phenylalanine or tryptophan. D genes are given only for firm matches. Clone size, where shown, is once, few, many, or a class for clones that have expanded.

len	v_gene	d_gene	abundance	j_gene	CDR3aa	CDR3nt
15	TRBV7-2	-	-	TRBJ1-1	CASSLGFGEGTEAFF	TGTGCCAGCAGCTTAGGATTTGGGGAAGGGACTGAAGCTTTCTTT
13	TRBV14	-	once	TRBJ2-7	CASSQSLSYEQYF	TGTGCCAGCAGTCAATCTCTCTCCTACGAGCAGTACTTC
14	TRBV27	TRBD2	-	TRBJ2-1	CASSETSGYNEQFF	TGTGCCAGCAGTGAGACTAGCGGCTACAATGAGCAGTTCTTC
15	TRBV10-3	TRBD2	-	TRBJ2-7	CAISESSGSSYEQYF	TGTGCCATCAGTGAGTCTAGCGGGAGCTCCTACGAGCAGTACTTC
11	TRBV29-1	-	-	TRBJ1-1	CSVGGRTEAFF	TGCAGCGTGGGGGGACGCACTGAAGCTTTCTTT
16	TRBV13	-	-	TRBJ2-1	CASSSLTPPSYNEQFF	TGTGCCAGCAGCTCCCTAACCCCCCCCTCCTACAATGAGCAGTTCTTC
14	TRBV29-1	TRBD1	-	TRBJ2-3	CSVVGTDKADTQYF	TGCAGCGTTGTCGGGACAGATAAGGCAGATACGCAGTATTTT
15	TRBV6-4	TRBD1	-	TRBJ2-2	CASSPGQGYTGELFF	TGTGCCAGCAGTCCGGGACAGGGGTACACCGGGGAGCTGTTTTTT
16	TRBV5-1	TRBD1	-	TRBJ2-3	CASSPGAGGFTDTQYF	TGCGCCAGCAGCCCGGGTGCAGGGGGTTTCACAGATACGCAGTATTTT
12	TRBV27	-	-	TRBJ1-3	CASTSGGNTIYF	TGTGCCAGCACATCGGGTGGGAACACCATATATTTT
13	TRBV7-3	-	-	TRBJ2-1	CASSPSVRDEQFF	TGTGCCAGCAGCCCATCGGTAAGGGATGAGCAGTTCTTC
14	TRBV28	-	-	TRBJ2-5	CASSLTVLGETQYF	TGTGCCAGCAGTTTAACCGTCCTGGGGGAGACCCAGTACTTC
16	TRBV6-5	-	-	TRBJ2-6	CASSWGLTGGANVLTF	TGTGCCAGCAGTTGGGGCCTGACTGGTGGGGCCAACGTCCTGACTTTC
14	TRBV6-5	-	-	TRBJ1-3	CASSYALAGNTIYF	TGTGCCAGCAGTTATGCATTGGCCGGAAACACCATATATTTT
14	TRBV4-1	TRBD1	-	TRBJ2-7	CASSQGQGDYEQYF	TGCGCCAGCAGCCAAGGACAGGGAGACTACGAGCAGTACTTC
13	TRBV2	-	-	TRBJ1-1	CASTMTGNTEAFF	TGTGCCAGCACCATGACAGGGAACACTGAAGCTTTCTTT